Listed below are T cell receptor beta chains from one sample, sequenced in a study of cytomegalovirus exposure and HLA in healthy donors. Assay: immunoSEQ multiplex PCR; the TCRdb copy retains only in-frame clones and omits some. Of 150,000 or so clones in the sample, about 65% were seen once. The sample was PBMCs. Receptors were obtained from a girl aged 5 to 17 in good health and CMV-seronegative. CDR3s include the opening cysteine and the closing phenylalanine or tryptophan. D genes are given only for firm matches. Rows may omit the clone size; those that give it use once, few, many or a size class.

NA	TRBV5-1	NA	TRBJ2-5	TGCGCCAGCAGCTCCCAGGAAGAGACCCAGTACTTC	CASSSQEETQYF
NA	TRBV7-9	NA	TRBJ2-7	TGTGCCAGCAGCAGGGGGGGCGGAACAACGCCCTACGAGCAGTACTTC	CASSRGGGTTPYEQYF
TRBD1	TRBV19	few	TRBJ2-2	TGTGCCAGTAGGGGACAGGGTACCGGGGAGCTGTTTTTT	CASRGQGTGELFF
TRBD2	TRBV7-6	few	TRBJ2-5	TGTGCCAGCAGACAACTAGCGAGACAAGAGACCCAGTACTTC	CASRQLARQETQYF
NA	TRBV9	NA	TRBJ1-3	TGTGCCAGCAGCGTAGGCGATACGAGGGTCTCTGGAAACACCATATATTTT	CASSVGDTRVSGNTIYF
NA	TRBV9	few	TRBJ1-5	TGTGCCAGCAGCCTCGGACAGATAAATCAGCCCCAGCATTTT	CASSLGQINQPQHF
TRBD1	TRBV5-4	NA	TRBJ1-1	TGTGCCAGCAGCTCCCTTTCCGGGACAGCGAACACTGAAGCTTTCTTT	CASSSLSGTANTEAFF
NA	TRBV19	NA	TRBJ2-3	TGTGCCAGTAGTATAGATGCGGGGTCTCGTGCGCAGTATTTT	CASSIDAGSRAQYF
TRBD2	TRBV2	few	TRBJ2-5	TGTGCCAGCAGAGCCCTGAGCGGGGGTCAAGAGACCCAGTACTTC	CASRALSGGQETQYF
NA	TRBV5-5	NA	TRBJ2-6	TGTGCCAGCAGCTTGGCGGTATCTGGGGCCAACGTCCTGACTTTC	CASSLAVSGANVLTF
NA	TRBV25-1	NA	TRBJ1-1	TGTGCCAGCAGTGAAGATGCAGGGTCGAACACTGAAGCTTTCTTT	CASSEDAGSNTEAFF
TRBD1	TRBV5-5	few	TRBJ1-2	TGTGCCAGCAGACCTACAGGGGACTTTGGCTACACCTTC	CASRPTGDFGYTF
NA	TRBV10-1	NA	TRBJ1-2	TGCGCCAGCAGTGAGTCCGGTAACTATGGCTACACCTTC	CASSESGNYGYTF